This T cell receptor beta chain stems from a study of blood T cell repertoires in COVID-19. Overall study context: Acute and convalescent COVID-19 samples came from the United States, Italy and Spain. PBMCs, B-cell-depleted T cells, or T cells provided the cDNA or gDNA that made up the material.

The CDR3 runs 15 residues. Trimming pared 1 base from V and 6 bases from J, leaving 15 bases between. CDR1 SGHNT and CDR2 YYREEE come from the germline V gene (reference sequence). Living in 20 to 30 US areas, the participants were between roughly 18 and 90 years of age. As originally analysed: Reference gene primers were amplified, and this amplification served to estimate nucleated cell counts. TCRdb keeps only in-frame clones here, not all; method: immunoSEQ multiplex PCR. Clonal size and the V and J genes are those of that table, whereas D and trimming came from the DNA. The repertoire holds 210,000 or so clones, with 80% to 90% as singletons.

The sequence was obtained from a woman aged 45-59 years who had been exposed to COVID-19. Sequencing used PBMCs or T cells enriched from blood (not recorded which). The V gene is TRBV5-4, the J gene TRBJ2-3; maybe TRBD2 (6 bases). As DNA, the CDR3 is TGTGCCAGCAGCTTGAAGGTGGGGACTGGGGATACGCAGTATTTT. It codes for CASSLKVGTGDTQYF.